Listed below are T cell receptor beta chains from one sample, sequenced in a study of T cells after yellow fever vaccination. TCRdb processed the 5' RACE reads anew with MiXCR; each CDR3 protein has one entry. The top ten hold about 13% of the sample, which has roughly 500,000 distinct CDR3 sequences, over 15% seen once. The sample in question was PBMCs, obtained 15 days after the yellow fever booster vaccination. These receptors all stem from a man aged 25 to 45 who received the YFV17D yellow fever vaccine. CDR3s include the opening cysteine and the closing phenylalanine or tryptophan. D genes are given only for firm matches. Expanded clones get a size class; other rows say once, few or many, or leave the size out.

>TRBV18|-|few|16|TRBJ2-4
TGTGCCAGCTCACCTATAGGTCTGGGGAAGGAAAACATTCAGTACTTC
CASSPIGLGKENIQYF
>TRBV4-3|-|-|16|TRBJ1-5
TGCGCCAGCAGCCAAGTCTGGGGGATCGGTAACCAGCCCCAGCATTTT
CASSQVWGIGNQPQHF
>TRBV7-2|TRBD1|few|17|TRBJ1-3
TGTGCCAGCAGCTTGGGACAGGGGGCTATCTCTGGAAACACCATATATTTT
CASSLGQGAISGNTIYF
>TRBV29-1|-|few|17|TRBJ2-3
TGCAGCGTTTCCGCAGGGGAGAGGTTTACAGTCACAGATACGCAGTATTTT
CSVSAGERFTVTDTQYF
>TRBV4-3|-|few|13|TRBJ1-3
TGCGCCAGCAGCGCCGGCTCTGGAAACACCATATATTTT
CASSAGSGNTIYF
>TRBV7-9|TRBD2|-|14|TRBJ2-1
TGTGCCAGCAGCTTAGGCGGGAGTGGCAATGAGCAGTTCTTC
CASSLGGSGNEQFF
>TRBV24-1|-|many|15|TRBJ2-5
TGTGCCACCAGTGATTTGGACTCATTGGGGGAGACCCAGTACTTC
CATSDLDSLGETQYF
>TRBV6-2/TRBV6-3|-|-|14|TRBJ2-2
TGTGCCAGCAGTTGGACAATGAACACCGGGGAGCTGTTTTTT
CASSWTMNTGELFF
>TRBV7-2|-|few|14|TRBJ2-5
TGTGCCAGCAGCCCTCAGGGGCAATCAGAGACCCAGTACTTC
CASSPQGQSETQYF
>TRBV4-2|TRBD1|many|14|TRBJ1-2
TGTGCCAGCAGCCAAGATCGGACAGGGGTCGGCTACACCTTC
CASSQDRTGVGYTF
>TRBV5-6|-|-|15|TRBJ2-5
TGTGCCAGCAACCTCCGCTGGAGGGGCGAGGAGACCCAGTACTTC
CASNLRWRGEETQYF
>TRBV4-1|TRBD2|-|19|TRBJ2-5
TGCGCCAGCAGCCAAGACCCTTCCGGGACTAGCGGGTTGAAAGAGACCCAGTACTTC
CASSQDPSGTSGLKETQYF
>TRBV18|TRBD2|few|17|TRBJ2-1
TGTGCCAGCTCACGTCAAGCAGGGACTACCGACTACAATGAGCAGTTCTTC
CASSRQAGTTDYNEQFF
>TRBV27|TRBD1|-|14|TRBJ1-4
TGTGCCAGCGGACCGGGACAGGCTAATGAAAAACTGTTTTTT
CASGPGQANEKLFF
>TRBV18|-|few|12|TRBJ2-3
TGTGCCAGCTCACCGACAGTTAAGGAGCAGTATTTT
CASSPTVKEQYF
>TRBV18|TRBD1|-|15|TRBJ2-5
TGTGCCAGCTCATTACGGACAGGGACGGGAGAGACCCAGTACTTC
CASSLRTGTGETQYF
>TRBV19|TRBD1|-|16|TRBJ2-5
TGTGCCAGTAGTACCCCGGGACAGCCGTACCAAGAGACCCAGTACTTC
CASSTPGQPYQETQYF
>TRBV21-1|-|-|16|TRBJ1-4
TGTGCCAGCAGCAAGGGGGTCACGGAGACTAATGAAAAACTGTTTTTT
CASSKGVTETNEKLFF
>TRBV2|-|-|15|TRBJ2-5
TGTGCCAGCAGCCCACCTCCGGGGACCGGGGAGACCCAGTACTTC
CASSPPPGTGETQYF
>TRBV12-3/TRBV12-4|TRBD1|-|16|TRBJ1-5
TGTGCCAGCAGTTTTAGGTCAGGGGGCAGCAATCAGCCCCAGCATTTT
CASSFRSGGSNQPQHF
>TRBV12-3/TRBV12-4|TRBD1|many|14|TRBJ2-5
TGTGCCAGCAGTTTAAGACAGGGGCATGAGACCCAGTACTTC
CASSLRQGHETQYF
>TRBV27|TRBD1|-|13|TRBJ2-7
TGTGCCACCTCCGGGACAGGGGTTATCGAGCAGTACTTC
CATSGTGVIEQYF
>TRBV7-6|TRBD2|few|21|TRBJ2-1
TGTGCCAGCAGCTTAGAGAAAGCCAGCGGGAGGGCCTCTGGCTCCTACAATGAGCAGTTCTTC
CASSLEKASGRASGSYNEQFF
>TRBV9|TRBD2|-|14|TRBJ2-3
TGTGCCAGCAGCGCCGGACTAGCGGCCTCTTCGCAGTATTTT
CASSAGLAASSQYF
>TRBV7-3|TRBD1|few|14|TRBJ1-1
TGTGCCAGCAGCAGGACAGGTCTCGACACTGAAGCTTTCTTT
CASSRTGLDTEAFF
>TRBV4-2|TRBD2|-|16|TRBJ2-1
TGTGCCAGCAGCCAAGGCGGGAGGGCCTCCTACAATGAGCAGTTCTTC
CASSQGGRASYNEQFF
>TRBV5-1|TRBD2|few|15|TRBJ2-7
TGCGCCAGCAGAACCTCTAGCGGGACCCCCTACGAGCAGTACTTC
CASRTSSGTPYEQYF
>TRBV19|-|few|14|TRBJ2-5
TGTGCCAGTAGTATCCTGGGTCGTAAAGAGACCCAGTACTTC
CASSILGRKETQYF
>TRBV10-3|-|few|14|TRBJ2-1
TGTGCCATCAGTGAGGGAACGCTCAACAATGAGCAGTTCTTC
CAISEGTLNNEQFF
>TRBV30|-|few|14|TRBJ1-2
TGTGCCTGGAGTCCACTCACAGCCAACTATGGCTACACCTTC
CAWSPLTANYGYTF
>TRBV7-2|-|-|13|TRBJ2-7
TGTGCCAGCAGCCGGACCTTAATTTACGAGCAGTACTTC
CASSRTLIYEQYF
>TRBV7-6|-|few|15|TRBJ2-3
TGTGCCAGCAGCTCTTCCGGGACAATCACAGATACGCAGTATTTT
CASSSSGTITDTQYF
>TRBV29-1|TRBD2|few|13|TRBJ2-3
TGCAGCGTTCAAAGCGGGAGGGTCGATACGCAGTATTTT
CSVQSGRVDTQYF
>TRBV11-2|-|-|16|TRBJ2-1
TGTGCCAGCAGCTTTAGGGTATCCACCTCCTACAATGAGCAGTTCTTC
CASSFRVSTSYNEQFF
>TRBV11-2|-|few|13|TRBJ2-5
TGTGCCAGCAGCCAGGGACATCAAGAGACCCAGTACTTC
CASSQGHQETQYF
>TRBV3-1|-|-|16|TRBJ2-7
TGTGCCAGCAGCCCAGGGGCGGGAGATCGGTCCTACGAGCAGTACTTC
CASSPGAGDRSYEQYF
>TRBV12-3/TRBV12-4|-|-|16|TRBJ2-5
TGTGCCAGCAGCCGTGACAGGTGGCCCAACCAAGAGACCCAGTACTTC
CASSRDRWPNQETQYF
>TRBV15|TRBD1|few|15|TRBJ2-7
TGTGCCACCAGCCGAGGCGGGACAGGGTTTTACGAGCAGTACTTC
CATSRGGTGFYEQYF
>TRBV10-2|TRBD1|few|13|TRBJ1-1
TGCGCCAGCGCCGGGACAGGGGGCACTGAAGCTTTCTTT
CASAGTGGTEAFF
>TRBV20-1|TRBD2|many|16|TRBJ2-5
TGCAGTGCTAGAGATATGCTAGCGGGCAACCAAGAGACCCAGTACTTC
CSARDMLAGNQETQYF
>TRBV5-1|-|few|14|TRBJ2-3
TGCGCCAGCAGCTTGAGCGGACTCACAGATACGCAGTATTTT
CASSLSGLTDTQYF
>TRBV29-1|-|-|15|TRBJ2-7
TGCAGCGTTGAAGTCGGGGCGGGATCCCGCTACGAGCAGTACTTC
CSVEVGAGSRYEQYF
>TRBV6-5|-|-|17|TRBJ2-5
TGTGCCAGCAGTTTAGGGCAGGGTTACGGCGTGATAGAGACCCAGTACTTC
CASSLGQGYGVIETQYF
>TRBV6-2/TRBV6-3|-|-|15|TRBJ2-3
TGTGCCAGCAGAGTCCCGGGACTGACCAGTGTGACGCAGTATTTT
CASRVPGLTSVTQYF